This T cell receptor beta chain emerged from a study of long-term antiretroviral therapy in people with HIV. The study, taken as a whole, reports: Clones with expansion before ART led the repertoire at all time points. Diversity remained lower than transplant donor controls, even though it increased after ART.

About this clone: Antigen unknown.

V dropped 4 bases and J dropped 7; count of bases not matched to a gene: 11. The CDR3 runs to 16 residues. The germline V gene encodes CDR1 KGHSH and CDR2 LQKENI. Before DNA extraction, about 0.95-10 million cryopreserved PBMC were held in the samples. Running of the v3.0 immunoSEQ assay took place at survey level. Here immunoSEQ multiplex PCR was the method, and the copy in TCRdb shows in-frame clones only, minus some. The repertoire holds almost 30,000 clones, around 89% seen once, with approximately 8% in the top ten. The chain is built from TRBV18 and TRBJ2-1; 9 nucleotides line up with TRBD1. The source material was unsorted PBMCs, sampled 3.2 years before starting antiretroviral therapy. The sequence came from a man aged 45-60 years with HIV. CDR3 loop: CASSRPGQGNWNEQFF. CDR3 in DNA: TGTGCCAGCTCACGGCCGGGACAGGGTAATTGGAATGAGCAGTTCTTC.